These 28 T cell receptor beta chains came from one sample sequenced in a study of cytomegalovirus exposure and HLA in healthy donors. Researchers ran the PCR with 60 Vbeta and 13 Jbeta primers. Using immunoSEQ multiplex PCR, the repertoire was profiled, and TCRdb retains in-frame clones only, with some absent. This table has around 170,000 clones, over 70% appearing once. Sequencing was performed on PBMCs. Every receptor here comes from a man aged 45-65 years in good health and CMV-seropositive.

The rearrangement uses TRBV6-1 and TRBJ2-3; 7 bases match TRBD1. CDR1 and CDR2 (germline): MNHNS, SASEGT. The CDR3 is made up of 16 amino acids. V was clipped by 0 bases and J by 1 base; unmatched bases: 4. CDR3 loop: CASSEAVQGRTDTQYF. CDR3 sequence (DNA): TGTGCCAGCAGTGAAGCAGTACAGGGGCGCACAGATACGCAGTATTTT.

J is TRBJ1-5 and V is TRBV28; D gene unclear. This CDR3 region has 15 residues. Germline CDR1 reads MDHEN; CDR2 reads SYDVKM. V was clipped by 2 bases and J by 4 bases, with 12 bases between them. Here the CDR3 DNA reads TGTGCCAGCAGTTTAGGAGGCCCTAGGAATCAGCCCCAGCATTTT. It encodes CASSLGGPRNQPQHF.

This clone was seen only once. CDR3 region: CATSRDLYNEQFF. The CDR3, as DNA: TGTGCCACATCCCGGGACTTATACAATGAGCAGTTCTTC. The gene calls are TRBV2 and TRBJ2-1; a possible D gene is TRBD2 (6 bases). Germline V lookup: CDR1 SNHLY, CDR2 FYNNEI. The CDR3 totals 13 residues. Trimming pared 10 bases from V and 4 bases from J, leaving 14 bases between.

The rearrangement links TRBV5-1 to TRBJ2-7; D is possibly TRBD1 (7 bases). This CDR3 is 14 amino acids long. Germline CDR1 SGHRS, CDR2 YFSETQ. V lost 1 base and J lost 5, with 13 bases in between. CDR3 residues: CASSLRQGGDEQYF. In nucleotides, the CDR3 is TGCGCCAGCAGCTTGCGGCAGGGGGGCGACGAGCAGTACTTC.

The chain is built from TRBV5-1 and TRBJ1-1; 8 bases match TRBD1. Germline lookup yields CDR1 SGHRS and CDR2 YFSETQ. The CDR3 length is 17 residues. Germline trimming cut 3 bases from V and 0 bases from J; bases unmatched to any gene: 10. The DNA of the CDR3 is TGCGCCAGCAGCTCCACCGACAGGGGACAAATGAACACTGAAGCTTTCTTT. It specifies CASSSTDRGQMNTEAFF.

The chain links TRBV6-6 to TRBJ1-4; possible D gene TRBD1, 6 bases. There are 11 residues in the CDR3. With 8 bases removed from V and 10 bases from J, the gap between germline ends came to 11 bases. Per the germline V gene, CDR1 is MNHNY and CDR2 is SVGAGI (reference sequence). The CDR3, as DNA: TGTGCCAGCCTCGGACAGATAAAACTGTTTTTT. Translated, it gives CASLGQIKLFF.

The genes are TRBV18 and TRBJ1-5; 8 bases agree with TRBD1. J lost 7 bases, V lost 3 bases, and 5 bases had no gene match. Germline CDR1 KGHSH, CDR2 LQKENI. The CDR3 extends over 14 amino acids. The CDR3 is CASSPSQGGQPQHF. The CDR3 DNA follows: TGTGCCAGCTCACCTTCACAGGGGGGGCAGCCCCAGCATTTT.

J is TRBJ2-3 and V is TRBV9, with 13 bases fitting TRBD2. The CDR3 runs 15 residues. V lost 3 bases, J lost 13 bases, and 11 bases stayed unmatched. CDR1 and CDR2 (germline): SGDLS, YYNGEE. CDR3 protein: CASSASGTSGVSKYF. CDR3 in DNA: TGTGCCAGCAGCGCATCGGGGACTAGCGGGGTATCGAAGTATTTT.

This clone came up a few times. This chain uses TRBV4-3 with TRBJ1-2; 9 positions match TRBD1. CDR3 length: 14 residues. CDR1 and CDR2 from the germline V gene are LGHNA and YSLEER. With V trimmed by 1 base and J by 4 bases, 1 base remained unmatched. Here the CDR3 reads CASSQGQGGYGYTF. The DNA of the CDR3 is TGCGCCAGCAGCCAAGGACAGGGGGGCTATGGCTACACCTTC.

This clone is medium-sized. The chain links TRBV7-3 to TRBJ2-1; 9 bases agree with TRBD2. The CDR3 is made up of 16 amino acids. Germline V gives CDR1 SGHTA, CDR2 FQGTGA. V trimming: 5 bases; J trimming: 7 bases; junction bases outside the gene matches: 12. The CDR3 DNA reads TGTGCCAGCAGCCCCATAGCGGGAGCAAGATCTAATGAGCAGTTCTTC. This codes for CASSPIAGARSNEQFF.

V is TRBV6-1 and J is TRBJ1-2; unclear D gene. From germline, CDR1 is MNHNS and CDR2 SASEGT. The CDR3 covers 13 residues. Trimming left V 7 bases short and J 4 bases short, with 13 bases between. The CDR3 DNA follows: TGTGCCAGCATTGGGGAGAGGGCCTATGGCTACACCTTC. Amino acids: CASIGERAYGYTF.

This clone was recorded a few times. The chain combines TRBV6-4 with TRBJ1-6, with 10 bases identical to TRBD1. Unmatched junction bases numbered 5, after V lost 6 bases and J lost 6 bases. Germline CDR1 reads MRHNA; CDR2 reads SNTAGT. This CDR3 comprises 15 residues. In DNA, the CDR3 is TGTGCCAGCAGCCGGACAGGGGGAGGTAATTCACCCCTCCACTTT. It encodes CASSRTGGGNSPLHF.

The chain couples TRBV21-1 to TRBJ2-3; the table's D call TRBD2 went unverified against the DNA. TRBV21-1 is listed as a pseudogene. This CDR3 region has 16 residues. The CDR3 nucleotides are TGTGCCAGCAGCCACGGGGGGAGACCCAGCACAGATACGCAGTATTTT. This sequence encodes CASSHGGRPSTDTQYF.

The CDR3 here is CASSQSPAGTNEKLFF. CDR3 bases: TGCGCCAGCAGCCAGAGCCCCGCCGGGACAAATGAAAAACTGTTTTTT. The rearrangement joins TRBV4-1 to TRBJ1-4; D might be TRBD1 (6 bases). The CDR3 length is 16 residues. V was trimmed by 3 bases and J by 5 bases, leaving 16 bases between them. The V gene's germline CDR1 is MGHRA and CDR2 YSYEKL.

V and J are TRBV6-6 and TRBJ2-7, with 7 bases identical to TRBD1. With 8 bases clipped from V and 3 bases from J, the junction kept 7 bases outside the gene matches. This CDR3 has 13 amino acids. Germline V gene lookup returns CDR1 MNHNY and CDR2 SVGAGI (reference sequence). The CDR3 protein is CASLGQVHYEQYF. CDR3 nucleotides: TGTGCCAGCCTCGGACAGGTCCACTACGAGCAGTACTTC.

There are a few counts of this clone. V gene TRBV2 combines with J gene TRBJ1-1; D call uncertain. CDR1 is SNHLY and CDR2 is FYNNEI in the germline V gene. The V gene lost 7 bases and the J gene lost 7 bases, with 13 bases spanning the gap. The CDR3 loop spans 12 amino acids. CDR3 sequence reads: CASMDWRYEAFF. The CDR3 DNA reads as TGTGCCAGCATGGATTGGCGGTATGAAGCTTTCTTT. Full variable domain (remainder filled in from reference TRBV2 and TRBJ1-1): EPEVTQTPSHQVTQMGQEVILRCVPISNHLYFYWYRQILGQKVEFLVSFYNNEISEKSEIFDDQFSVERPDGSNFTLKIRSTKLEDSAMYFCASMDWRYEAFFGQGTRLTVV.

The V and J genes are TRBV6-5 and TRBJ1-2; 7 bases fit TRBD1. In germline, CDR1 is MNHEY, CDR2 SVGAGI. CDR3 length: 15 residues. Germline trimming cut 7 bases from V and 3 bases from J; bases unmatched to any gene: 11. CDR3: CASTYGPRGDYGYTF. CDR3 nucleotide sequence: TGTGCCAGCACCTACGGTCCCAGGGGGGACTATGGCTACACCTTC.

The chain carries TRBV5-6 and TRBJ1-5, with D perhaps TRBD1 (5 bases). Trimming removed 5 bases from V and 0 bases from J, with 9 bases in between. Per germline, CDR1 SGHDT and CDR2 YYEEEE. The CDR3 loop spans 14 amino acids. CDR3 coding DNA: TGTGCCAGCAGTCGCCAGGGTAGCAATCAGCCCCAGCATTTT. Amino acids: CASSRQGSNQPQHF.

This clone was counted between two and nine times. The V call is TRBV2, the J call TRBJ2-6, with D possibly TRBD1 on 5 matching bases. Trimming shortened V by 5 bases and J by 1 base, and 9 bases separated the two germline ends. The CDR3 extends over 15 amino acids. CDR1 is SNHLY and CDR2 is FYNNEI in the germline V gene. The CDR3 bases are TGTGCCAGCAGTTCCAGGGAATCTGGGGCCAACGTCCTGACTTTC. Translation: CASSSRESGANVLTF.

The rearrangement joins TRBV19 to TRBJ2-7; the D gene is possibly TRBD1 (6 bases). This CDR3 is 14 amino acids long. Between the trimmed V and J ends, which lost 5 bases and 3 bases, there was a span of 14 bases. Germline loops: CDR1 LNHDA, CDR2 SQIVND (reference sequence). The CDR3 sequence is CASSSPGQYYEQYF. The CDR3 DNA reads TGTGCCAGTAGTTCCCCGGGACAATACTACGAGCAGTACTTC.

The rearrangement uses TRBV10-3 and TRBJ1-3; 10 bases map to TRBD1. The CDR3 runs to 15 residues. Trimming removed 6 bases from V and 4 bases from J; junction bases left unmatched: 6. Per the germline V gene, CDR1 is ENHRY and CDR2 is SYGVKD. This chain's CDR3 is CAISMGQGRGNTIYF. In DNA, the CDR3 is TGTGCCATCAGCATGGGACAGGGGAGGGGAAACACCATATATTTT.

The chain combines TRBV5-1 with TRBJ1-1; D might be TRBD1 (5 bases). Germline V CDR1 and CDR2: SGHRS, YFSETQ. Trimming cost V 2 bases and J 5 bases, with 16 bases left between them. The CDR3 runs 15 residues. CDR3: CASSLIVGGDTEAFF. The CDR3 DNA reads TGCGCCAGCAGCTTAATTGTGGGGGGAGATACTGAAGCTTTCTTT.

This clone has a single count. This rearrangement joins TRBV5-4 to TRBJ1-2; 7 bases are shared with TRBD1. Germline V gene data show CDR1 as SGHNT and CDR2 as YYREEE (reference sequence). There are 12 residues in the CDR3. The ends lost 5 bases at V and 6 bases at J; junction bases unmatched: 4. CDR3 coding DNA: TGTGCCAGCAGTTGGGACAGAAATGGCTACACCTTC. Its translation is CASSWDRNGYTF.

The chain links TRBV28 to TRBJ2-1; 8 nucleotides agree with TRBD2. The CDR3 extends over 16 amino acids. Germline loops: CDR1 MDHEN, CDR2 SYDVKM. V lost 7 bases, J lost 9 bases, and 17 bases stayed unmatched. The CDR3 DNA follows: TGTGCCAGCAAGAGTGGGGCGGGGGGCGCCCTCGTTGAGCAGTTCTTC. Translating it yields CASKSGAGGALVEQFF.

The CDR3 loop is CASSLFAHGAKNIQYF. As DNA, the CDR3 is TGTGCCAGCAGCTTATTTGCCCACGGAGCCAAAAACATTCAGTACTTC. The rearrangement links TRBV5-4 to TRBJ2-4; D remains unclear. CDR3 length: 16 residues. Germline V lookup: CDR1 SGHNT, CDR2 YYREEE (reference sequence). The V and J ends lost 2 bases and 0 bases respectively, with 12 bases between them.

The chain carries TRBV5-1 and TRBJ2-1; tentative D call: TRBD2 (6 bases). Germline CDR1 SGHRS, CDR2 YFSETQ. The germline V and J ends were trimmed by 0 bases and 2 bases, with 9 bases remaining between them. The CDR3 has 15 amino acids. The CDR3: CASSLADYAYNEQFF. In nucleotides, the CDR3 is TGCGCCAGCAGCTTGGCGGACTACGCCTACAATGAGCAGTTCTTC. Full variable domain (missing parts from reference TRBV5-1 and TRBJ2-1): KAGVTQTPRYLIKTRGQQVTLSCSPISGHRSVSWYQQTPGQGLQFLFEYFSETQRNKGNFPGRFSGRQFSNSRSEMNVSTLELGDSALYLCASSLADYAYNEQFFGPGTRLTVL.

This rearrangement joins TRBV7-2 to TRBJ2-1, with 8 bases identical to TRBD2. Per germline, CDR1 SGHTA and CDR2 FQGNSA. J gave up 8 bases and V 6 bases, and 6 bases lay outside the gene matches. The CDR3 sequence is 13 residues long. Here the CDR3 reads CASRRAGAHEQFF. CDR3 DNA sequence: TGTGCCAGCAGACGAGCGGGAGCCCATGAGCAGTTCTTC.

The rearrangement joins TRBV9 to TRBJ1-1; TRBD1 matches at 9 bases. The CDR3 runs to 17 residues. Germline-derived CDR1 and CDR2 are SGDLS and YYNGEE. With V trimmed by 0 bases and J by 3 bases, 9 bases remained unmatched. CDR3 bases: TGTGCCAGCAGCGTAGGGCGGGACAGGGAGCGGTACACTGAAGCTTTCTTT. Translating gives CASSVGRDRERYTEAFF.